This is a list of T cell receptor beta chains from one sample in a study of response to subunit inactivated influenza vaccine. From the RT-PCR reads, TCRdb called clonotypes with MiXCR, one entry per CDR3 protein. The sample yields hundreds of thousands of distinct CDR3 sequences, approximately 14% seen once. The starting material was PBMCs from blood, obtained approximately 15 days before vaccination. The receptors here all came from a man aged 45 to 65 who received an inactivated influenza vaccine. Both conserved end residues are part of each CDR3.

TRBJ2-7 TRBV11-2 CASSLWRGGTDEQYF
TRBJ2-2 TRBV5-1 CASSFGQRETGELFF
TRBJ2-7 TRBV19 CASSGGYRSYEQYF
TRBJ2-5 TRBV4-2 CASSPGRKVETQYF
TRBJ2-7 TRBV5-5 CASSFRTGVYEQYF
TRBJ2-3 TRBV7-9 CASSLDRFSTDTQYF
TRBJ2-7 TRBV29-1 CSVVQDSYEQYF
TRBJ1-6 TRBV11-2 CASSLPAERLHSPLHF
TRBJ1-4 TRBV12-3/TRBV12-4 CASSWQVNEKLFF
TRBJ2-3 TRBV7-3 CASSPGPEVDTQYF
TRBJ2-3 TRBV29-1 CSVEDMDRAPDTQYF
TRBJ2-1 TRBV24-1 CATSDLTDNEQFF
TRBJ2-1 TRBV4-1 CASSPGRGALYNEQFF
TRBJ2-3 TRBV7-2 CASTDGRARADTQYF
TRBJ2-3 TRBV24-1 CATSDLREGWDTQYF
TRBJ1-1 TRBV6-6 CASSPTNTEAFF
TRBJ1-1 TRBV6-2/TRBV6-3 CASRRDRVGVNTEAFF
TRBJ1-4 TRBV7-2 CASSAIFRDRNEKLFF
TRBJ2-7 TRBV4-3 CASSQDIALASYEQYF
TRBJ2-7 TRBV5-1 CASSLESGGYEQYF
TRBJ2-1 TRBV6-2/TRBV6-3 CASSPLWAGGNEQFF
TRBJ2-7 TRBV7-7 CASSPQGQIYEQYF
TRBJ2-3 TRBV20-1 CSAVDGYTDTQYF
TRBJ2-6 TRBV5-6 CASREPGTGANVLTF
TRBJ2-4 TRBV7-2 CASSLESGGLNIQYF
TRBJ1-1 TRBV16 CASSREGQVTEAFF
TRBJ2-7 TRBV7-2 CASSDRTGTYEQYF
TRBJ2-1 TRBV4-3 CASSLSEHRGYNEQFF
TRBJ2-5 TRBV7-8 CASSLAGFQETQYF
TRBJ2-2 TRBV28 CASSFSGSVELFF
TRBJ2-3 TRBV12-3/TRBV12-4 CASSLTRGGRPRTDTQYF
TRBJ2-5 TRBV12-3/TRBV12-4 CASSLGRSYQETQYF
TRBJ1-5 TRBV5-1 CASSSGQDQPQHF
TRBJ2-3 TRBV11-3 CASSLDRRNTQYF